The clone carrying this T cell receptor (beta chain) showed up many times. Antigen specificity is unknown. The data originate from a study of response to subunit inactivated influenza vaccine. Points from the study as a whole: Authors suggested few new T cells are recruited by each seasonal influenza vaccination.

CDR1 SGHVS and CDR2 FQNEAQ come from the germline V gene. V trimming: 2 bases; J trimming: 4 bases; junction bases outside the gene matches: 2. This CDR3 has 15 amino acids. One entry per CDR3 protein results from TCRdb running MiXCR on the RT-PCR reads. The profile shows 500,000 to 550,000 distinct CDR3 sequences, around 8% of them singletons. The rearrangement joins TRBV7-8 to TRBJ2-1; 10 positions match TRBD2. The sample was PBMCs from blood, taken around 25 months after vaccination. This clonotype was sampled from a man in his fifties or sixties who received an inactivated influenza vaccine. The chain's CDR3 is CASSLPAGGYNEQFF. CDR3 DNA sequence: TGTGCCAGCAGCTTACCAGCGGGGGGGTACAATGAGCAGTTCTTC.